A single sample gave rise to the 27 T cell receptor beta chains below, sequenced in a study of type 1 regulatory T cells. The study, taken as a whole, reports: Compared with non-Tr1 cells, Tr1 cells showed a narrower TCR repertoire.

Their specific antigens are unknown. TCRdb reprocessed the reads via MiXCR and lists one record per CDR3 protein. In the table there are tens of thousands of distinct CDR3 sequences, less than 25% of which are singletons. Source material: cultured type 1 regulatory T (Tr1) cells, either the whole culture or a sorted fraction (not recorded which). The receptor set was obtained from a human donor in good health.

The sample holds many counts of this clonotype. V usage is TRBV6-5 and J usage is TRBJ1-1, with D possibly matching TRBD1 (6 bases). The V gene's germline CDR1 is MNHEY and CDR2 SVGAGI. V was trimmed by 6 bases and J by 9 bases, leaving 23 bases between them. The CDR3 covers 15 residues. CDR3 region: CASRESDRGAGKAFF. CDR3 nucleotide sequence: TGTGCCAGCAGAGAGAGCGATCGGGGGGCAGGTAAAGCTTTCTTT.

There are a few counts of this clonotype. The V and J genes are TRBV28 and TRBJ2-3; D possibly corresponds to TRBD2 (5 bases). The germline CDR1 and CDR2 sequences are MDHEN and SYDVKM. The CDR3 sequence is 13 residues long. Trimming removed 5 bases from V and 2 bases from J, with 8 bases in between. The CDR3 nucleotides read TGTGCCAGCAGTCAGACTACCACAGATACGCAGTATTTT. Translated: CASSQTTTDTQYF.

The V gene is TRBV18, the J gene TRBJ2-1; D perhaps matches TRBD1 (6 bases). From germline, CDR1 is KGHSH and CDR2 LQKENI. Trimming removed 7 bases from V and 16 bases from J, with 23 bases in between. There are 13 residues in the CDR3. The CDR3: CASYRGQGQGAFF. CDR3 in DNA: TGTGCCAGCTATAGGGGCCAGGGACAAGGGGCCTTCTTC.

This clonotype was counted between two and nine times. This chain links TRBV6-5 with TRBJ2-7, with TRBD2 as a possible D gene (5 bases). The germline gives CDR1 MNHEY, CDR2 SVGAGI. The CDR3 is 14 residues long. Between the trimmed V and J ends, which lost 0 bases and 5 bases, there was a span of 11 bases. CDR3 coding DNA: TGTGCCAGCAGTTACTCGTCGGAGGCCCACGAGCAGTACTTC. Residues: CASSYSSEAHEQYF.

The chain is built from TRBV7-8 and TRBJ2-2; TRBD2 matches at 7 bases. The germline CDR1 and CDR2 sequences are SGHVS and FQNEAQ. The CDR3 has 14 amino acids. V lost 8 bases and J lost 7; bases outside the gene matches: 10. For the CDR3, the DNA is TGTGCCAGCTCGAGTGGGAGGGCCTTCGGGGAGCTGTTTTTT. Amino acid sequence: CASSSGRAFGELFF.

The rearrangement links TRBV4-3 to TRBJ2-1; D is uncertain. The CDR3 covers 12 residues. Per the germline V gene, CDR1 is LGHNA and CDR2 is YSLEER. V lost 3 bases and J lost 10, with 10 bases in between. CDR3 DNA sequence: TGCGCCAGCAGCCATCTGTCCGGAGAGCAGTTCTTC. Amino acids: CASSHLSGEQFF.

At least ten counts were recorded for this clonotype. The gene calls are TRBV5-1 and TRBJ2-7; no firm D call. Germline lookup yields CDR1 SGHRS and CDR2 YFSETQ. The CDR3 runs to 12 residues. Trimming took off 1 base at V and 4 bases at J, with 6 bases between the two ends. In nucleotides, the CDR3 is TGCGCCAGCAGCTTGCCGGGTTACGAGCAGTACTTC. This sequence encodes CASSLPGYEQYF.

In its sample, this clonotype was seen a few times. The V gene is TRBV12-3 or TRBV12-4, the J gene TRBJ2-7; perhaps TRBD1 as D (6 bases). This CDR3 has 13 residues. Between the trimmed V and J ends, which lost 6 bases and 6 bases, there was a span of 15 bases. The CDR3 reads CASRRQVLSEQYF. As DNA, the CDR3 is TGTGCCAGCAGGCGACAGGTTTTAAGCGAGCAGTACTTC.

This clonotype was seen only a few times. CDR3 region: CASSPPGTSLGTQYF. In nucleotides, the CDR3 is TGTGCCAGCAGCCCTCCGGGGACTAGTTTGGGGACCCAGTACTTC. V is TRBV12-3 or TRBV12-4 and J is TRBJ2-5; 8 positions agree with TRBD2. J lost 7 bases, V lost 6 bases, and 13 bases had no gene match. This CDR3 spans 15 amino acids.

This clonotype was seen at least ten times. CDR3 in amino acids: CASRATGLGQPQHF. For the CDR3, the DNA is TGTGCCAGCAGGGCGACAGGGCTTGGGCAGCCCCAGCATTTT. The rearrangement links TRBV12-3 or TRBV12-4 to TRBJ1-5; 7 nucleotides align to TRBD1. After removal of 6 bases from V and 7 bases from J, the junction contained 9 bases not matched to a gene. The CDR3 totals 14 residues.

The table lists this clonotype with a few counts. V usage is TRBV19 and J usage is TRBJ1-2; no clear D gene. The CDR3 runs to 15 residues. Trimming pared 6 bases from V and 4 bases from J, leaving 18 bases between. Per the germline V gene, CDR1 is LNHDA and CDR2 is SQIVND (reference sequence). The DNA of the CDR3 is TGTGCCAGTAGCACTAACTTCAAAGGGAGCTATGGCTACACCTTC. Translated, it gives CASSTNFKGSYGYTF.

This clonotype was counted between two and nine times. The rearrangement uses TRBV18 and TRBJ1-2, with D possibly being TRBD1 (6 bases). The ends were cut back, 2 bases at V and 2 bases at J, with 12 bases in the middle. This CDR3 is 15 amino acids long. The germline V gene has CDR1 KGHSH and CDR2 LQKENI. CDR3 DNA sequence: TGTGCCAGCTCACCAAGTCGGCAGGGGAACTATGGCTACACCTTC. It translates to CASSPSRQGNYGYTF.

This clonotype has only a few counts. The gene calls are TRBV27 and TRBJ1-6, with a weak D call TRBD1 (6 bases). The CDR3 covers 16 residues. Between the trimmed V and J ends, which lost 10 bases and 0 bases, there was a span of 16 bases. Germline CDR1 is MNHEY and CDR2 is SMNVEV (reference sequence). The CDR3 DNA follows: TGTGCCACCGGGACAATCCCCACCTCCTATAATTCACCCCTCCACTTT. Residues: CATGTIPTSYNSPLHF.

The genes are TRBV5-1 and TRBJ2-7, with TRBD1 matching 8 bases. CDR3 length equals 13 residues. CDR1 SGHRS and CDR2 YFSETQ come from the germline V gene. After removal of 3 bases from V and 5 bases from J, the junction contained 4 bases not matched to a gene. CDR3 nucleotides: TGCGCCAGCAGCTCACAGGACAGGGACGAGCAGTACTTC. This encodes CASSSQDRDEQYF.

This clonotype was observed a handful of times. This CDR3 reads CASSLENPDPGQESYEQYF. The CDR3 DNA sequence: TGTGCCAGCAGCTTAGAAAATCCCGATCCGGGACAAGAGTCCTACGAGCAGTACTTC. The chain carries TRBV7-8 and TRBJ2-7, with a possible D match to TRBD1 (6 bases). This CDR3 region has 19 residues. Germline V gives CDR1 SGHVS, CDR2 FQNEAQ. The germline V and J ends were trimmed by 1 base and 1 base, with 23 bases remaining between them.

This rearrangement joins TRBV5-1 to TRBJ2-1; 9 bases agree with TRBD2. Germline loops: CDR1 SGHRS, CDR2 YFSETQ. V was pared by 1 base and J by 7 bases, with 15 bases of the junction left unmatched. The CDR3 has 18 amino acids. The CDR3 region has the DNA TGCGCCAGCAGCTTGAGTGTTGGCGGCGGGAGGGCCACTAATGAGCAGTTCTTC. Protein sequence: CASSLSVGGGRATNEQFF.

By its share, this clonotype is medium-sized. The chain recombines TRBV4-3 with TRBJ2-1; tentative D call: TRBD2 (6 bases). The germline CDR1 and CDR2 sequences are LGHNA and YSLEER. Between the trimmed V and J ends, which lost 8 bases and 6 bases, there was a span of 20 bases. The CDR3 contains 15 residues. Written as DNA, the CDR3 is TGCGCCAGCGGAGGGGCAGGTTCGACGGGCAATGAGCAGTTCTTC. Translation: CASGGAGSTGNEQFF.

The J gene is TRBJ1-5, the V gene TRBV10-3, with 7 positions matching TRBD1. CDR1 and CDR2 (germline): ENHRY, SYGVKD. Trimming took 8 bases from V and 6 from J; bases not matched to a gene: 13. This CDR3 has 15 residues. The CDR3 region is CAIGGGGGLGQPQHF. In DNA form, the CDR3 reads TGTGCCATCGGGGGAGGAGGGGGCTTGGGTCAGCCCCAGCATTTT.

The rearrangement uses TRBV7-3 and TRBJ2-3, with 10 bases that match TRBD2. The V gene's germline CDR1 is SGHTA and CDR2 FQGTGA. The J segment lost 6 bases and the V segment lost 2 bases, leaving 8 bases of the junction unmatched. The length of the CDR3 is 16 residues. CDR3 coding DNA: TGTGCCAGCAGCTTACAACTAGCGGGACCGCGGGATACGCAGTATTTT. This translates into CASSLQLAGPRDTQYF.

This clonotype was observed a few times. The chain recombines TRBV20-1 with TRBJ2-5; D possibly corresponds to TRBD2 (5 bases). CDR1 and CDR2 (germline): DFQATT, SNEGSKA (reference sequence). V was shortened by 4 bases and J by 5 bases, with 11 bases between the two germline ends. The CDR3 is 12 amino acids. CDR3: CSATTRAETQYF. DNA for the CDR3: TGCAGTGCTACCACTAGGGCGGAGACCCAGTACTTC.

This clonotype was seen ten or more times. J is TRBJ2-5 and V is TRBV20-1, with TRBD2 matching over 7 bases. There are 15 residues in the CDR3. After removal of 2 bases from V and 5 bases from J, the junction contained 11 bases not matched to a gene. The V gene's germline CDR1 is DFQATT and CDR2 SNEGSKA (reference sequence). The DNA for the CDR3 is TGCAGTGCTAGACGTTTCGGCGGGAGAAGGGAGACCCAGTACTTC. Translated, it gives CSARRFGGRRETQYF.

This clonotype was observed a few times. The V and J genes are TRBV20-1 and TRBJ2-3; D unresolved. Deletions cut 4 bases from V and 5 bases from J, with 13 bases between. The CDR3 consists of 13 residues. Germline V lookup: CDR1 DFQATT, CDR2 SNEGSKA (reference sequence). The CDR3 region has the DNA TGCAGTGCTATAGACCTGGTGGTAGATACGCAGTATTTT. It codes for CSAIDLVVDTQYF.

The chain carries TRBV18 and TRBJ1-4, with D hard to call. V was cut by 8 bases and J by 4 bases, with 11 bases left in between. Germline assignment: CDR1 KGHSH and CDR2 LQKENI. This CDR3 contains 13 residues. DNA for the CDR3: TGTGCCAGCGGTATGGGAGGTAATGAAAAACTGTTTTTT. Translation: CASGMGGNEKLFF.

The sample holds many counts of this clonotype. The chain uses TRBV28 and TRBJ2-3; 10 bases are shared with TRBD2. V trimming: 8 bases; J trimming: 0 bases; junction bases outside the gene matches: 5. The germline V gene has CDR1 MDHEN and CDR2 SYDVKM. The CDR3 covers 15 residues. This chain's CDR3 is CASGSTSGSTDTQYF. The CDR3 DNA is TGTGCCAGCGGCTCGACTAGCGGGAGCACAGATACGCAGTATTTT.

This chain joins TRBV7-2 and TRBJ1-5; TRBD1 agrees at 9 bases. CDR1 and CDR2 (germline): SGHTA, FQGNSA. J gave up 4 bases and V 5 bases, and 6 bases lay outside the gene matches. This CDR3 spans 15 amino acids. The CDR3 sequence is CASSPGTGFNQPQHF. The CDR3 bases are TGTGCCAGCAGCCCGGGGACAGGGTTTAATCAGCCCCAGCATTTT.

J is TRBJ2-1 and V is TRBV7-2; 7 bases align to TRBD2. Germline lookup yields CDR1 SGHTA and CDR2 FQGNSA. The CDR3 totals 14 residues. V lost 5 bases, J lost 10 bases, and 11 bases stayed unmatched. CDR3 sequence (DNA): TGTGCCAGCAGCACAGGACTAGGGTCATACGAGCAGTTCTTC. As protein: CASSTGLGSYEQFF.

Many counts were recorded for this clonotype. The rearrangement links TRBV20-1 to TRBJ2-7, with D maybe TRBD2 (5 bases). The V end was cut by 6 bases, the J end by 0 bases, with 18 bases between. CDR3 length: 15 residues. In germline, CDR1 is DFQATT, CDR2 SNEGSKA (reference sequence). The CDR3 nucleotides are TGCAGTGCACTTCGGCCTCAAGGGAGCTCCTACGAGCAGTACTTC. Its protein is CSALRPQGSSYEQYF.